Shown below are 8 T cell receptor beta chains from a single sample sequenced in a study of cytomegalovirus exposure and HLA in healthy donors. This PCR relied on a set of 60 Vbeta primers and 13 Jbeta primers. The table came from immunoSEQ multiplex PCR; TCRdb's copy has only in-frame clones and leaves some out. The sample holds roughly 180,000 clones, more than 70% seen once. Input material: PBMCs. Every receptor here comes from a male donor in good health and CMV-seronegative.

The rearrangement uses TRBV7-8 and TRBJ1-3; D remains unclear. Germline V lookup: CDR1 SGHVS, CDR2 FQNEAQ. V dropped 4 bases and J dropped 0 bases, with 10 bases sitting between them. The CDR3 has 15 residues. CDR3 region: CASSSLVLSGNTIYF. CDR3 coding DNA: TGTGCCAGCAGCTCACTCGTTCTCTCTGGAAACACCATATATTTT.

V gene TRBV6-5 combines with J gene TRBJ2-1; 11 nucleotides line up with TRBD2. V trimming: 4 bases; J trimming: 5 bases; junction bases outside the gene matches: 7. The V gene's germline CDR1 is MNHEY and CDR2 SVGAGI. This CDR3 contains 16 residues. The CDR3 nucleotides are TGTGCCAGCAGTTGGAACCTGGGACTAGCGGACAATGAGCAGTTCTTC. Translated, it gives CASSWNLGLADNEQFF.

This clone was detected once. The gene calls are TRBV28 and TRBJ2-7; weak D call: TRBD1 (5 bases). The assigned J gene may be wrong: the sequence end matches TRBJ2-1 better. Germline V CDR1 and CDR2: MDHEN, SYDVKM. This CDR3 has 10 residues. This chain's CDR3 is CASSLRGQFF. The DNA of the CDR3 is TGTGCCAGCAGTTTAAGGGGACAGTTCTTC.

The V gene is TRBV25-1, the J gene TRBJ2-3; D may be TRBD1 (5 bases). CDR1 and CDR2 (germline): MGHDK, SYGVNS. The CDR3 sequence is 16 residues long. Between the trimmed V and J ends, which lost 2 bases and 3 bases, there was a span of 15 bases. CDR3 DNA sequence: TGTGCCAGCAGTGAAAGGTATCGGGCAGGGACAGATACGCAGTATTTT. Translated: CASSERYRAGTDTQYF.

The chain couples TRBV11-3 to TRBJ1-1; 9 nucleotides align to TRBD1. The CDR3 consists of 15 residues. The germline CDR1 and CDR2 sequences are SGHNT and YENEEA. The CDR3 sequence: CAHLQGAGMNTEAFF. The CDR3 DNA follows: TGTGCTCATTTACAGGGGGCTGGCATGAACACTGAAGCTTTCTTT.

This chain links TRBV30 with TRBJ1-1; D gene ambiguous. This CDR3 has 13 amino acids. Germline lookup yields CDR1 GTSNPN and CDR2 SVGIG (reference sequence). V was shortened by 3 bases and J by 0 bases, with 8 bases between the two germline ends. This CDR3 is CAWRRRMNTEAFF. The CDR3 bases are TGTGCCTGGAGGCGCCGAATGAACACTGAAGCTTTCTTT. The variable domain in full, with the rest retrieved from reference TRBV30 and TRBJ1-1, is SQTIHQWPATLVQPVGSPLSLECTVEGTSNPNLYWYRQAAGRGLQLLFYSVGIGQISSEVPQNLSASRPQDRQFILSSKKLLLSDSGFYLCAWRRRMNTEAFFGQGTRLTVV.

The chain has TRBV11-1 and TRBJ1-5, with 8 bases identical to TRBD1. The germline CDR1 and CDR2 sequences are SGHAT and FQDESV (reference sequence). V trimming: 5 bases; J trimming: 0 bases; junction bases outside the gene matches: 6. The CDR3 length is 16 residues. CDR3 sequence (DNA): TGTGCCAGCAGCGGAAACAGGGGGGATAGCAATCAGCCCCAGCATTTT. Translated, it gives CASSGNRGDSNQPQHF.

This chain uses TRBV9 with TRBJ2-5, with D possibly being TRBD1 (6 bases). The better agreement between TRBJ2-7 and the DNA end casts doubt on the J call. Germline lookup yields CDR1 SGDLS and CDR2 YYNGEE. This CDR3 is built from 13 residues. The CDR3 spells CASSAQHRDEQYF. CDR3 DNA: TGTGCCAGCAGCGCGCAGCACAGGGACGAGCAGTACTTC.